This TCR beta chain was profiled in a study of human T cells and chemical hapten exposure. This clonotype appeared many times. Trimming stripped 8 bases from V and 5 bases from J, with 6 bases between. The CDR3 has 10 amino acids. Documented time point: healthy volunteer bleed at 6 weeks. Total RNA was extracted from unfractionated whole blood. Authors' data handling: The number of TCRs in each sample had a median of approximately 95,000 and spanned roughly 23,224 to 700,000. One entry per CDR3 protein results from TCRdb running MiXCR on the RACE reads. TCRdb's processing, not the authors', yielded these V and J calls. The sample consists of more than 75,000 distinct CDR3 sequences, 8.6% of them appearing once.

The chain joins TRBV12-3 or TRBV12-4 to TRBJ2-5, with D perhaps being TRBD1 or TRBD2 (5 bases each). Material: whole blood. The sequence came from a male donor in good health. Some clones in this sample may be carry-over from other donors' samples. DNA of the CDR3: TGTGCCAGCGGGGGTGAGACCCAGTACTTC. Translated, it gives CASGGETQYF.